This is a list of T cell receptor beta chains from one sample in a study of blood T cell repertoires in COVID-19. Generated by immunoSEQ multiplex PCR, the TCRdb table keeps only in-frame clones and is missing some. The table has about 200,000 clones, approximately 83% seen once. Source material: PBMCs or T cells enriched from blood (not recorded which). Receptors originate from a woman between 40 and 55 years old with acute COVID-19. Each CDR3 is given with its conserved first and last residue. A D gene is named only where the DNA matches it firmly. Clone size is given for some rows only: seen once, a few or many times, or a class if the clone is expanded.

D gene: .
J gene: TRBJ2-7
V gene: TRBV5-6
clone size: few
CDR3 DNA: TGTGCCAGCAGCGAGATGACAGTGAGCTCCTACGAGCAGTACTTC
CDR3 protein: CASSEMTVSSYEQYF

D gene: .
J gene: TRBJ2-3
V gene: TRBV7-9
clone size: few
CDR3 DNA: TGTGCCAGCAGCTTAGATGGTAGCGCGCAGTATTTT
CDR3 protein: CASSLDGSAQYF

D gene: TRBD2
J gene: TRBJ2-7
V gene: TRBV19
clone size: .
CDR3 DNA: TGTGCCAGTAGCATAACTAGCGGGGGTTACTACGAGCAGTACTTC
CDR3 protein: CASSITSGGYYEQYF

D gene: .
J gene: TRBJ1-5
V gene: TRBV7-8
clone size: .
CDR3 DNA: TGTGCCAGCAGCTCAGGGAGGGGGTATCAGCCCCAGCATTTT
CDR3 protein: CASSSGRGYQPQHF

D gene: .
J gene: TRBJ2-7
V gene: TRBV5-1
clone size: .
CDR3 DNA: TGCGCCAGCAGGTGGTCGGTTTCCTACGAGCAGTACTTC
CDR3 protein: CASRWSVSYEQYF

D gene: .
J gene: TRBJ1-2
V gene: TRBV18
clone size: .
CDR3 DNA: TGTGCCAGCTCACCGCTCCAAATGGTTGAGGGTCTTGGCTACACCTTC
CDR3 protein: CASSPLQMVEGLGYTF

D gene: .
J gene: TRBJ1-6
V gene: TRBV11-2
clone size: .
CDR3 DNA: TGTGCCAGCAGCACTACGGGTAATTCACCCCTCCACTTT
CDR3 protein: CASSTTGNSPLHF

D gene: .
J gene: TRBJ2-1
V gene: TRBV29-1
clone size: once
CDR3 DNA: TGCAGCGTTAAAGCTACTAGCCATGAGCAGTTCTTC
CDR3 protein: CSVKATSHEQFF

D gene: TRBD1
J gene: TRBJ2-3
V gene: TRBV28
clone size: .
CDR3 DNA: TGTGCCAGCAGTTTTTTGCCCGGAAGAGCGGACAGGGAGCAAGATACGCAGTATTTT
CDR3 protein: CASSFLPGRADREQDTQYF

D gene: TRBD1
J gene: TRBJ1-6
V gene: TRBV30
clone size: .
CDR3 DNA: TGTGCCGGCGCAGGGGGCTCCCTTAATTCACCCCTCCACTTT
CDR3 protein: CAGAGGSLNSPLHF

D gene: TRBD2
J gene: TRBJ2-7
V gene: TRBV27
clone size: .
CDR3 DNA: TGTGCCAGCAGTTCCGTCCCCGGGACTAGCGGTTCCTACGAGCAGTACTTC
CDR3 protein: CASSSVPGTSGSYEQYF

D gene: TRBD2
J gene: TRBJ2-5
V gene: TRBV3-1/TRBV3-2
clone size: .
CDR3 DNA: TGTGCCAGCACCTGGGCGGGGGGTCAAGAGACCCAGTACTTC
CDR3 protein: CASTWAGGQETQYF